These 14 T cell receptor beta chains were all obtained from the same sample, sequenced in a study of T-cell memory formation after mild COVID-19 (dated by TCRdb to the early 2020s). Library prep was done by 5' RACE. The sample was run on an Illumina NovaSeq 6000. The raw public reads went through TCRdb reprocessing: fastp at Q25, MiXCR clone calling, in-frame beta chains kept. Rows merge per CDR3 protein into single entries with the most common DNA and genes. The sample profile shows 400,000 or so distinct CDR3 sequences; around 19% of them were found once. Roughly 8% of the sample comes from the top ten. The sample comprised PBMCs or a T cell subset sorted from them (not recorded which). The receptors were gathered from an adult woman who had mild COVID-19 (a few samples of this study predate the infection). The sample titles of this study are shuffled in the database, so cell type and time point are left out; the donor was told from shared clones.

Written as DNA, the CDR3 is TGTGCCAGCAGCCCTACAGGGCCGAATCCAGAGCAGTACTTC. Translating it yields CASSPTGPNPEQYF. The chain employs TRBV7-9 and TRBJ2-7; a weak D match, TRBD1 (6 bases). V was trimmed by 5 bases and J by 7 bases, leaving 18 bases between them. CDR3 size: 14 residues. Germline V gene data show CDR1 as SEHNR and CDR2 as FQNEAQ (reference sequence).

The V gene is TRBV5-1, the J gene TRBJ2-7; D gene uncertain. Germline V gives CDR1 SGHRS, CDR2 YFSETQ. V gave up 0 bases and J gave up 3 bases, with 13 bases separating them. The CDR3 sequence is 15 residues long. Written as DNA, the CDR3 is TGCGCCAGCAGCTTGGAGCAGTCCCCCTTCTACGAGCAGTACTTC. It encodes CASSLEQSPFYEQYF.

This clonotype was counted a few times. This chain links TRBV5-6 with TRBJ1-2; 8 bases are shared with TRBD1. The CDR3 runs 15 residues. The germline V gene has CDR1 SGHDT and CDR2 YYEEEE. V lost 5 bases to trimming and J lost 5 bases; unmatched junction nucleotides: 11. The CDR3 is CASREPGQAQYGYTF. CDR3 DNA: TGTGCCAGCAGGGAACCGGGACAGGCACAGTATGGCTACACCTTC.

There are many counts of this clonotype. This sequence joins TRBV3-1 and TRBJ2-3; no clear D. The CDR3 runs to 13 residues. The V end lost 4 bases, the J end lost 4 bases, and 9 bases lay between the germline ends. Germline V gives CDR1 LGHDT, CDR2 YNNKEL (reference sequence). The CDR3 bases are TGTGCCAGCAGCCCTCGGCTGGCAGATACGCAGTATTTT. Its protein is CASSPRLADTQYF.

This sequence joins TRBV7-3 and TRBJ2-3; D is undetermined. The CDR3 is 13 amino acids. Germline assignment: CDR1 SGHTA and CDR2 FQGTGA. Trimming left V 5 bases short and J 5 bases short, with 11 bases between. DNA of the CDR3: TGTGCCAGCAGCCCTTCAGTAGAAGATACGCAGTATTTT. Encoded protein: CASSPSVEDTQYF. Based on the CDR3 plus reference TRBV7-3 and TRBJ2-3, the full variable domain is GAGVSQTPSNKVTEKGKYVELRCDPISGHTALYWYRQSLGQGPEFLIYFQGTGAADDSGLPNDRFFAVRPEGSVSTLKIQRTERGDSAVYLCASSPSVEDTQYFGPGTRLTVL.

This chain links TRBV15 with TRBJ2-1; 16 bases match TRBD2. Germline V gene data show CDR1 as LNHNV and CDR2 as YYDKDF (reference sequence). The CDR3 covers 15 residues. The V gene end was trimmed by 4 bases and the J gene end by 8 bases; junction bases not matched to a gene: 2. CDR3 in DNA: TGTGCCACCAGCACGGGACTAGCGGGAGGGCATGAGCAGTTCTTC. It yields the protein CATSTGLAGGHEQFF.

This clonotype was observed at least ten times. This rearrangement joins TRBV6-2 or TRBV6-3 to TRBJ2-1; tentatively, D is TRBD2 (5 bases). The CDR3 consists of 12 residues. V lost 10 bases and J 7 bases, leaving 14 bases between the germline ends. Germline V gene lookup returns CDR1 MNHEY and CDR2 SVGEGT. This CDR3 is CATAIRGNEQFF. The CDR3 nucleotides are TGTGCCACCGCAATCCGGGGAAATGAGCAGTTCTTC.

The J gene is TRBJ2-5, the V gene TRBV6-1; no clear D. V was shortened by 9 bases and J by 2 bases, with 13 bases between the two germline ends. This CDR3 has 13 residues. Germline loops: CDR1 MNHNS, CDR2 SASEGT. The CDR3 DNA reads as TGTGCCAGGGCCAATGGGCCACAAGAGACCCAGTACTTC. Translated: CARANGPQETQYF.

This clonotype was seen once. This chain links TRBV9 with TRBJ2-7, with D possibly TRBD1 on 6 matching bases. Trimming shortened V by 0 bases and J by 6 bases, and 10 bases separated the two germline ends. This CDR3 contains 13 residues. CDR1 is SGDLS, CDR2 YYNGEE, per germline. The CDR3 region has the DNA TGTGCCAGCAGCGTAGACAGGGTTCCCGAGCAGTACTTC. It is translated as CASSVDRVPEQYF.

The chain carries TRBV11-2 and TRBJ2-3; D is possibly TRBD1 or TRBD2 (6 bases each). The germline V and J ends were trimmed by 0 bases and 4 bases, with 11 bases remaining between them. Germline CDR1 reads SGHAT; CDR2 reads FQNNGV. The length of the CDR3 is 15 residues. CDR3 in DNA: TGTGCCAGCAGCTTAGATAGAGGGGGGCCAGATACGCAGTATTTT. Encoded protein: CASSLDRGGPDTQYF.

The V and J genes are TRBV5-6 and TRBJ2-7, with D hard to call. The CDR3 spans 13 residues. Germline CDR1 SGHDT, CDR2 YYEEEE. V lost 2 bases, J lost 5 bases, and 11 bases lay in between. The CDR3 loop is CASSLSGLDEQYF. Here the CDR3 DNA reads TGTGCCAGCAGCTTATCCGGCTTGGACGAGCAGTACTTC.

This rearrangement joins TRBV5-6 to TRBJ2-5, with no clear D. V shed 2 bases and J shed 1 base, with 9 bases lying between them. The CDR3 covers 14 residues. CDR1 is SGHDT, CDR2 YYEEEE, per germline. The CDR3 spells CASSFSPGQETQYF. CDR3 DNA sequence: TGTGCCAGCAGCTTTTCCCCGGGCCAAGAGACCCAGTACTTC.

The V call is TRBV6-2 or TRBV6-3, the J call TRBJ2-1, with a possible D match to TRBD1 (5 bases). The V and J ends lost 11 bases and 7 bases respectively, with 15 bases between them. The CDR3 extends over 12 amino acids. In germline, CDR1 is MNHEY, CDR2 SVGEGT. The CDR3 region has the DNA TGTGCCGGGGCTTCCCCTATGAATGAGCAGTTCTTC. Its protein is CAGASPMNEQFF.

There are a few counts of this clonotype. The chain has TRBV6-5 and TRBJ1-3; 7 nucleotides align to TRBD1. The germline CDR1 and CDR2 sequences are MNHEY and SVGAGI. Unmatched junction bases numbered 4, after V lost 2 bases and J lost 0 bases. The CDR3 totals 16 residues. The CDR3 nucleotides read TGTGCCAGCAGTTACGGGGGACAGAACTCTGGAAACACCATATATTTT. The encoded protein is CASSYGGQNSGNTIYF.